This paragraph reports one TCR beta chain. The antigen remains undetermined. Vbeta (60) and Jbeta (13) primers were used in the PCR. The table came from immunoSEQ multiplex PCR; TCRdb's copy has only in-frame clones and leaves some out. The sample consists of over 85,000 clones, around 68% of them appearing once. This record belongs to a study of cytomegalovirus exposure and HLA in healthy donors. Across the whole study: Early on, a data release was issued that held 80 million or so unique TCRs from HLA-typed donors. General study findings and limits: Per published reports, the classifier diagnosed cytomegalovirus status with high specificity and sensitivity. Presence/absence analyses treated sequencing depth as roughly uniform across donors.

V gave up 4 bases and J gave up 0 bases; unmatched junction bases: 2. This CDR3 has 14 residues. Germline CDR1 and CDR2: SGHRS and YFSETQ. The source material was PBMCs. This clonotype originated in a human donor in good health. The chain uses TRBV5-1 and TRBJ2-5; 8 positions match TRBD2. CDR3 in DNA: TGCGCCAGCAGCGTGACTAGCGACCAAGAGACCCAGTACTTC. Its protein is CASSVTSDQETQYF.